This is a list of T cell receptor beta chains from one sample in a study of T cell responses to AZD1222 COVID-19 vaccine. TCRdb's table, derived via immunoSEQ multiplex PCR, lists solely in-frame clones and lacks some. The sample lists 150,000 to 160,000 clones, 90% occurring once. Sample: peripheral blood, taken 28 days after the second AZD1222 dose. All receptors come from an adult who received the AZD1222 COVID-19 vaccine. Each CDR3 is given with its conserved first and last residue. A D gene is named only where the DNA matches it firmly. Expanded clones get a size class; other rows say once, few or many, or leave the size out.

>-|TRBJ1-1|TRBV3-1/TRBV3-2|-
TGTGCCAGCAGCCAAGGGGGACGTGAAGCTTTCTTT
CASSQGGREAFF
>-|TRBJ1-6|TRBV6-4|-
TGTGCCAGCAGTGCGACGGAAAATAATTCACCCCTCCACTTT
CASSATENNSPLHF
>few|TRBJ2-7|TRBV7-2|-
TGTGCCAGCAGCCGCGACAAACAGTACGAGCAGTACTTC
CASSRDKQYEQYF
>-|TRBJ1-3|TRBV3-1/TRBV3-2|-
TGTGCCAGCAGCCAAGTGGACGGGGTGGGAAACACCATATATTTT
CASSQVDGVGNTIYF
>-|TRBJ1-1|TRBV15|TRBD1
TGTGCCACCAGCAGAGGGACAGGGAAGAACACTGAAGCTTTCTTT
CATSRGTGKNTEAFF
>-|TRBJ1-6|TRBV2|-
TGTGCCAGCAGGAGAAGAGAGAGCTCCTATAATTCACCCCTCCACTTT
CASRRRESSYNSPLHF
>-|TRBJ1-5|TRBV19|TRBD1
TGTGCCAGTAGTATAGGCGGGACAGGGATCTTTCAGCCCCAGCATTTT
CASSIGGTGIFQPQHF
>-|TRBJ1-1|TRBV7-9|TRBD1
TGTGCCAGCAGCTTAGCTATAGGACAGGGTGGGTCCACTGAAGCTTTCTTT
CASSLAIGQGGSTEAFF
>once|TRBJ2-1|TRBV4-2|TRBD2
TGTGCCAGCAGCCAAGGGGGACGGGGGGTAGATCGTTGGTTCTTC
CASSQGGRGVDRWFF
>-|TRBJ2-2|TRBV11-3|TRBD2
TGTGCCAGCAGCCCGACTAGCGGGAACACCGGGGAGCTGTTTTTT
CASSPTSGNTGELFF
>-|TRBJ2-3|TRBV6-5|-
TGTGCCAGCACTTTGCGGGGAGTATCCACAGATACGCAGTATTTT
CASTLRGVSTDTQYF
>-|TRBJ2-1|TRBV7-9|-
TGTGCCAGCAGCCCCCCTCTTGGCTACAATGAGCAGTTCTTC
CASSPPLGYNEQFF
>-|TRBJ1-4|TRBV21-1|-
TGTGCCAGCAGCTCTGACAGACGAATTGAAAAACTGTTTTTT
CASSSDRRIEKLFF
>-|TRBJ2-3|TRBV28|TRBD2
TGTGCCAGCAGTTTCTTTATTAGACTAGCGGGACTCACAGATACGCAGTATTTT
CASSFFIRLAGLTDTQYF
>once|TRBJ1-1|TRBV29-1|-
TGCAGCGGCAGAAACCCGGAGAACACTGAAGCTTTCTTT
CSGRNPENTEAFF